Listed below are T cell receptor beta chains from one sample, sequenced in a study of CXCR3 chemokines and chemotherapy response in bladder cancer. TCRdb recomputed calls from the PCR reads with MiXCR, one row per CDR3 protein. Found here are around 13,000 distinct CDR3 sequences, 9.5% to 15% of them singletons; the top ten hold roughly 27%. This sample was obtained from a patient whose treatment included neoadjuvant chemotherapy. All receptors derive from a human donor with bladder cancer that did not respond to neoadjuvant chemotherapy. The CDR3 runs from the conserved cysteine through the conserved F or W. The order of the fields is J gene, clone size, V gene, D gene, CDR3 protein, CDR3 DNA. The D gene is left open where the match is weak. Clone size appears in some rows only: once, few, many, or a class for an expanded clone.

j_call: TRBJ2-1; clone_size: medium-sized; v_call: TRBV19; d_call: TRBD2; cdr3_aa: CASSGGGARGEQFF; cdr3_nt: TGTGCCAGTAGTGGCGGGGGAGCTAGGGGTGAGCAGTTCTTC
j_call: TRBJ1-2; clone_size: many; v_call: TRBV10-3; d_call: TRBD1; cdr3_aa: CAISTDRARGYTF; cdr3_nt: TGTGCCATCAGTACAGACAGGGCCAGGGGCTACACCTTC
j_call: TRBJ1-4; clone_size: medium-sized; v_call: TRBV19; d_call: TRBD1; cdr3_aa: CASSGTAATNEKLFF; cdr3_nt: TGTGCCAGTAGTGGGACAGCCGCAACTAATGAAAAACTGTTTTTT
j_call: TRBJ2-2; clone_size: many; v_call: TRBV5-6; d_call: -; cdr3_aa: CASSPLGGNMGELFF; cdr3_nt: TGTGCCAGCAGCCCATTGGGGGGAAACATGGGGGAGCTGTTTTTT
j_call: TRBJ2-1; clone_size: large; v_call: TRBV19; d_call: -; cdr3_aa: CASTARSFANEQFF; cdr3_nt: TGTGCCAGTACGGCCCGATCCTTTGCGAATGAGCAGTTCTTC
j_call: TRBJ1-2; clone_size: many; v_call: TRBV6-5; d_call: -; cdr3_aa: CASRPGGLYGYTF; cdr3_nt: TGTGCCAGCAGGCCCGGGGGGCTTTATGGCTACACCTTC
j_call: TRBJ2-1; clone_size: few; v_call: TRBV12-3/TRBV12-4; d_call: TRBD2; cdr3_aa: CASREREANEQFF; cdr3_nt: TGTGCCAGCAGGGAGCGGGAGGCAAATGAGCAGTTCTTC
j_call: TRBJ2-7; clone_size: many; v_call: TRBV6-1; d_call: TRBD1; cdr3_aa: CASRTGSYEQYF; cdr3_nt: TGTGCCAGCAGGACAGGGTCCTACGAGCAGTACTTC
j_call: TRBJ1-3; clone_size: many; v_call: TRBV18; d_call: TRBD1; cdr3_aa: CASSPFTGQGTGNTIYF; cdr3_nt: TGTGCCAGCTCACCATTCACCGGACAGGGGACTGGAAACACCATATATTTT
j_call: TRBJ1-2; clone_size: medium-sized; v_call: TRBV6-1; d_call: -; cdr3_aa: CASSEAGAGNYGYTF; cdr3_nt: TGTGCCAGCAGTGAAGCTGGAGCGGGGAACTATGGCTACACCTTC
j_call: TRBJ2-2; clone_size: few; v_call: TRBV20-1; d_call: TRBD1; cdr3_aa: CSARDSRGTGTGELFF; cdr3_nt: TGCAGTGCTAGAGACTCAAGAGGGACAGGGACCGGGGAGCTGTTTTTT
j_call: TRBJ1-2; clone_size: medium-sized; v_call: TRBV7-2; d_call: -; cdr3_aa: CASSLDFNYGYTF; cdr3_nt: TGTGCCAGCAGCTTAGACTTTAACTATGGCTACACCTTC
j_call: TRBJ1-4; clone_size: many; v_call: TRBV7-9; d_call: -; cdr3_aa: CASSLGSGKLFF; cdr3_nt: TGTGCCAGCAGCTTAGGGTCCGGAAAACTGTTTTTT
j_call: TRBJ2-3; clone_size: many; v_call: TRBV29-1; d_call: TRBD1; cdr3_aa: CSSWTGPPTDTQYF; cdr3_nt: TGCAGCTCGTGGACAGGACCCCCCACAGATACGCAGTATTTT
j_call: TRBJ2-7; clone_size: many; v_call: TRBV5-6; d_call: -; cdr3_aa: CASSEQSSYEQYF; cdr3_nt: TGTGCCAGCAGTGAACAGTCCTCCTACGAGCAGTACTTC
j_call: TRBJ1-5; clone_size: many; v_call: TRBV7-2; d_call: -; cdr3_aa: CASSLEAGQNQPQHF; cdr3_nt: TGTGCCAGCAGCTTAGAGGCGGGACAAAATCAGCCCCAGCATTTT
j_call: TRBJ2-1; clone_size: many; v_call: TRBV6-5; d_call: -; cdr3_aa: CASSLGEAGRMYNEQFF; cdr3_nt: TGTGCCAGCAGCCTCGGCGAGGCCGGGAGAATGTACAATGAGCAGTTCTTC
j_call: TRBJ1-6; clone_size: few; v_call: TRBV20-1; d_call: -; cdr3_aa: CSATFKASSFNSPLHF; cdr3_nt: TGCAGTGCCACCTTTAAGGCTAGCTCATTTAATTCACCCCTCCACTTT
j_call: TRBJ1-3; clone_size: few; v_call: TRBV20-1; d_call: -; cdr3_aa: CSARTPGNTIYF; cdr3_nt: TGCAGTGCTAGGACACCTGGAAACACCATATATTTT
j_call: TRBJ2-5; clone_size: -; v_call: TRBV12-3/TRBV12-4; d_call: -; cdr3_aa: CASAQGEETQYF; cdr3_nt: TGTGCCAGTGCACAGGGAGAAGAGACCCAGTACTTC
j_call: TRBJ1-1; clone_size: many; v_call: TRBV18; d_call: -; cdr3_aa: CASSPSLEAFF; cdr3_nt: TGTGCCAGCTCACCCTCCCTTGAAGCTTTCTTT
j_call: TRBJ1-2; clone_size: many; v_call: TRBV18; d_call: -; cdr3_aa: CASSPGETAYGYTF; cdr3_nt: TGTGCCAGCTCACCAGGGGAGACGGCCTATGGCTACACCTTC
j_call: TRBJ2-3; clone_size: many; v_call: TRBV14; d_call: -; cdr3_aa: CASSQGIHDTQYF; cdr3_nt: TGTGCCAGCAGCCAAGGGATCCACGATACGCAGTATTTT
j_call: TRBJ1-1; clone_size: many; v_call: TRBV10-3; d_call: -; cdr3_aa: CAITPSFGTEAFF; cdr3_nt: TGTGCCATCACCCCCAGCTTCGGGACTGAAGCTTTCTTT
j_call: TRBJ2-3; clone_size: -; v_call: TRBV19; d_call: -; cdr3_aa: CASSGTSRDGIDTQYF; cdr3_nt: TGTGCCAGTAGTGGAACATCCAGGGATGGCATAGATACGCAGTATTTT
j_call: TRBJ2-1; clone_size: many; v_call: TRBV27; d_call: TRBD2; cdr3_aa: CASSPLLTSGGAHEQFF; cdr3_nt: TGTGCCAGCAGTCCGCTGCTGACTAGCGGGGGGGCGCATGAGCAGTTCTTC
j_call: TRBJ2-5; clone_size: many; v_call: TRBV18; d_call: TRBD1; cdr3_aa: CASSGQGVGETQYF; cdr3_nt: TGTGCCAGCTCAGGACAGGGGGTCGGAGAGACCCAGTACTTC
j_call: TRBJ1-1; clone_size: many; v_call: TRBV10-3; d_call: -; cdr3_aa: CAIGGGDAAEAFF; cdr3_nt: TGTGCCATCGGGGGAGGGGATGCCGCTGAAGCTTTCTTT
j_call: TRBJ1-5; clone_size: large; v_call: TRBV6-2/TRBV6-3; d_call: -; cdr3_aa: CASSYGGLNQPQHF; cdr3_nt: TGTGCCAGCAGTTACGGTGGCCTCAATCAGCCCCAGCATTTT
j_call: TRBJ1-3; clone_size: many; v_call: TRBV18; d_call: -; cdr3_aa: CASSPRQTAGNTIYF; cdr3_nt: TGTGCCAGCTCACCCCGACAGACTGCTGGAAACACCATATATTTT
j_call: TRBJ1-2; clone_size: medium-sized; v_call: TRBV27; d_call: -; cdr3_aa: CASRRGGLEGGYTF; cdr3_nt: TGTGCCAGCAGGAGGGGGGGGTTAGAGGGTGGCTACACCTTC
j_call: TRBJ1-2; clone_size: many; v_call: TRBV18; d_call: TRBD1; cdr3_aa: CASSPPDRGSYTF; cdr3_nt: TGTGCCAGCTCACCACCCGACAGGGGTAGCTACACCTTC
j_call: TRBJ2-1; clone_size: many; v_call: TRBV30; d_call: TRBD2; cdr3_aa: CAWSDGLAEVDEQFF; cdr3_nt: TGTGCCTGGAGTGACGGACTAGCGGAGGTGGATGAGCAGTTCTTC
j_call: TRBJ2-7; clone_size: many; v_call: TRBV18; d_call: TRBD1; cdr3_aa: CASSPPTGGYRDEQYF; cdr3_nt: TGTGCCAGCTCACCGCCGACAGGGGGCTATAGAGACGAGCAGTACTTC
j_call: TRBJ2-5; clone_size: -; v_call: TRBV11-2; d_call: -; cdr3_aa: CASSLGGLQETQYF; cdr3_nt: TGTGCCAGCAGCTTAGGGGGACTCCAAGAGACCCAGTACTTC
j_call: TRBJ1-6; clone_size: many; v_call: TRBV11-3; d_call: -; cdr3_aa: CASSLRGGRRDSPLHF; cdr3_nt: TGTGCCAGCAGCTTACGGGGGGGGCGTAGGGATTCACCCCTCCACTTT
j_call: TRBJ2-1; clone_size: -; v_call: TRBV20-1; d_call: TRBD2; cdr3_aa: CSARTSGGHGHNEQFF; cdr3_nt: TGCAGTGCTCGGACTAGCGGGGGCCATGGACACAATGAGCAGTTCTTC
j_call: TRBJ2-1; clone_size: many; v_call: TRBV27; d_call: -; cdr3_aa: CASSRPLINEQFF; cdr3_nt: TGTGCCAGCTCTAGGCCCCTCATAAATGAGCAGTTCTTC
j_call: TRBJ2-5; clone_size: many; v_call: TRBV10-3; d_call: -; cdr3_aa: CAISDRGQETQYF; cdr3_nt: TGTGCCATCAGTGATCGGGGGCAAGAGACCCAGTACTTC
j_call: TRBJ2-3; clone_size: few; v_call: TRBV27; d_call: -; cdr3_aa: CATSGLRTDTQYF; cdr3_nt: TGTGCCACCTCTGGGCTACGCACAGATACGCAGTATTTT
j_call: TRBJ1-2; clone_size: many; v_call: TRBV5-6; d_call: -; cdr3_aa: CASSLALRGSFGYTF; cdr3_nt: TGTGCCAGCAGCTTGGCTCTCAGGGGATCTTTCGGCTACACCTTC